This section outlines one TCR beta chain sequence together with its context. The sample belongs to a study of tumor-infiltrating lymphocytes in localized non-small cell lung cancer. The CDR3 covers 14 residues. V was pared by 0 bases and J by 2 bases, with 5 bases between. The germline CDR1 and CDR2 sequences are SGHRS and YFSETQ. TCRdb's table, derived via immunoSEQ multiplex PCR, lists solely in-frame clones and lacks some. The repertoire holds 9,500 to 12,000 clones, with about 62% as singletons. The sample comprised uninvolved lung tissue not adjacent to the tumor. The V gene is TRBV5-1, the J gene TRBJ1-4, with D hard to call. The source of this sequence is a human donor with non-small cell lung cancer. As DNA, the CDR3 is TGCGCCAGCAGCTTGGGGGCCACTAATGAAAAACTGTTTTTT. Amino acids: CASSLGATNEKLFF. Filled out from reference TRBV5-1 and TRBJ1-4, the complete variable domain reads KAGVTQTPRYLIKTRGQQVTLSCSPISGHRSVSWYQQTPGQGLQFLFEYFSETQRNKGNFPGRFSGRQFSNSRSEMNVSTLELGDSALYLCASSLGATNEKLFFGSGTQLSVL.